Listed here is a single TCR beta chain. This entry belongs to a study of T cell changes during pregnancy in multiple sclerosis. Libraries were prepared by immunoSEQ multiplex PCR; TCRdb keeps only in-frame clonotypes and omits some of them. This sample carries roughly 38,000 clones, roughly 91% of them seen once, and the ten largest clones take approximately 11%. V lost 2 bases to trimming and J lost 3 bases, with 10 bases between them. The CDR3 extends over 14 amino acids. Germline values: CDR1 SEHNR, CDR2 FQNEAQ (reference sequence). This sequence originates from a female donor with multiple sclerosis, enrolled in a pregnancy study. The V call is TRBV7-9, the J call TRBJ2-5, with D uncertain. Material: CD8+ T cells from peripheral blood mononuclear cells, obtained in the first trimester of pregnancy. The CDR3 reads CASSLSQVKETQYF. The CDR3 coding sequence is TGTGCCAGCAGCTTAAGCCAGGTGAAAGAGACCCAGTACTTC.